This T cell receptor (beta chain) stems from a study of blood T cells in healthy people across ages. Notes on the study in general: The donors' CMV status was not determined, possibly confounding changes in expanded clonotypes. No conclusive comparison of naive versus antigen-experienced cells was possible with unsorted PBMCs.

This clonotype was seen more than once but under ten times. The antigen remains undetermined. Alongside a J-beta primer mix, a sample-barcoded 5' primer served in a second PCR lasting about 7 to 11 cycles. TCRdb reprocessed the 5' RACE reads with MiXCR, giving one entry per CDR3 protein. The sample contains approximately 320,000 distinct CDR3 sequences, 25% to 30% of which appear only once. Sequencing was performed on blood. The sequence came from a woman in her 70s in good health.

CDR3 in amino acids: CASSLFGQNTGELFF. DNA for the CDR3: TGTGCCAGCAGTCTCTTTGGCCAGAACACCGGGGAGCTGTTTTTT. The chain joins TRBV3-1 to TRBJ2-2; no definite D call. V was cut by 6 bases and J by 1 base, with 12 bases left in between. Germline CDR1 LGHDT, CDR2 YNNKEL (reference sequence). The CDR3 spans 15 residues.